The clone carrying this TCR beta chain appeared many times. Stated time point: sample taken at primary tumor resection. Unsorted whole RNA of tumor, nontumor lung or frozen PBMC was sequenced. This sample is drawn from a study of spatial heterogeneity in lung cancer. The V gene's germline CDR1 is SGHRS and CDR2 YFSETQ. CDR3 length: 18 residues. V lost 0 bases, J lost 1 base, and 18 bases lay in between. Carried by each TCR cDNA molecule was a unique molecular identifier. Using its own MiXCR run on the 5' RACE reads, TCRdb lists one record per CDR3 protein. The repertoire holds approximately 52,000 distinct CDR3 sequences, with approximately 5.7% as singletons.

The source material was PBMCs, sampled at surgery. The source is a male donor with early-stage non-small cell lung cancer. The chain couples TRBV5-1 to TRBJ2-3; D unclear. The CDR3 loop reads CASSLGFSKTVGTDTQYF. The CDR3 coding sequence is TGCGCCAGCAGCTTGGGATTCAGCAAGACCGTTGGCACAGATACGCAGTATTTT. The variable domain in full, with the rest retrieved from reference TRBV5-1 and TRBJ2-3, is KAGVTQTPRYLIKTRGQQVTLSCSPISGHRSVSWYQQTPGQGLQFLFEYFSETQRNKGNFPGRFSGRQFSNSRSEMNVSTLELGDSALYLCASSLGFSKTVGTDTQYFGPGTRLTVL.